Listed here are 11 T cell receptor beta chains from one sample, sequenced in a study of blood T cell repertoires in COVID-19. Repertoires were generated with immunoSEQ multiplex PCR, while TCRdb's copy carries only in-frame clones and drops some. The profile shows about 300,000 clones, around nine tenths of them singletons. The sample consisted of peripheral blood. The source is a woman aged 25 to 39 with COVID-19, enrolled during active disease.

This rearrangement joins TRBV7-3 to TRBJ1-1, with TRBD1 matching over 9 bases. J lost 5 bases, V lost 5 bases, and 3 bases had no gene match. The germline V gene encodes CDR1 SGHTA and CDR2 FQGTGA. The length of the CDR3 is 13 residues. As DNA, the CDR3 is TGTGCCAGCAGCACCGGGACAGGGACTGAAGCTTTCTTT. Translated: CASSTGTGTEAFF.

CDR3 in amino acids: CASSEAVRSSPLHF. CDR3 DNA: TGTGCCAGCAGCGAGGCCGTAAGAAGTTCACCCCTCCACTTT. This chain connects TRBV2 to TRBJ1-6; no reliable D call. In germline, CDR1 is SNHLY, CDR2 FYNNEI. V lost 6 bases and J 9 bases, leaving 15 bases between the germline ends. The CDR3 sequence is 14 residues long.

The chain links TRBV5-1 to TRBJ2-3; 7 bases are a match to TRBD2. Germline V gene data show CDR1 as SGHRS and CDR2 as YFSETQ. The length of the CDR3 is 18 residues. V shed 2 bases, J shed 0 bases, and the junction held 12 bases outside the gene matches. In nucleotides, the CDR3 is TGCGCCAGCAGCTTCGCTGGGGTGCGGGGGTCAAGCACAGATACGCAGTATTTT. It translates to CASSFAGVRGSSTDTQYF.

The chain employs TRBV6-5 and TRBJ1-6, with TRBD1 matching over 9 bases. This CDR3 is 14 amino acids long. The V gene's germline CDR1 is MNHEY and CDR2 SVGAGI. Trimming took 6 bases from V and 9 from J; bases not matched to a gene: 6. CDR3 nucleotides: TGTGCCAGCAGCTCGGACAGGGGTGGTTCACCCCTCCACTTT. This encodes CASSSDRGGSPLHF.

This chain connects TRBV9 to TRBJ1-5; D perhaps matches TRBD1 (5 bases). Trimming cost V 3 bases and J 6 bases, with 13 bases left between them. Germline V gene sequence: CDR1 SGDLS, CDR2 YYNGEE. The CDR3 spans 14 residues. CDR3 coding DNA: TGTGCCAGCAGCGCGGCGGGGGGAGGTCAGCCCCAGCATTTT. It translates to CASSAAGGGQPQHF.

The V gene is TRBV2, the J gene TRBJ2-3; 9 bases agree with TRBD1. From germline, CDR1 is SNHLY and CDR2 FYNNEI. The CDR3 has 14 amino acids. V shed 7 bases and J 1 base; nucleotides not matched to a gene: 3. Here the CDR3 reads CASNRDRGTDTQYF. DNA of the CDR3: TGTGCCAGCAATCGGGACAGGGGCACAGATACGCAGTATTTT.

V usage is TRBV25-1 and J usage is TRBJ1-6; D might be TRBD1 (6 bases). In germline, CDR1 is MGHDK, CDR2 SYGVNS. CDR3 length: 16 amino acids. V lost 3 bases to trimming and J lost 10 bases, with 19 bases between them. CDR3: CASSEFSGVSWSPLHF. CDR3 bases: TGTGCCAGCAGTGAGTTTTCAGGGGTCTCCTGGTCACCCCTCCACTTT.

V and J are TRBV27 and TRBJ1-1; perhaps TRBD1 as D (5 bases). V shed 4 bases and J shed 7 bases, with 13 bases lying between them. Germline V lookup: CDR1 MNHEY, CDR2 SMNVEV (reference sequence). The CDR3 covers 13 residues. The DNA of the CDR3 is TGTGCCAGCAGTTCAGGGTTAAAGATTGAAGCTTTCTTT. It specifies CASSSGLKIEAFF.

The chain recombines TRBV19 with TRBJ1-5; possible D gene TRBD1, 5 bases. Germline CDR1 reads LNHDA; CDR2 reads SQIVND (reference sequence). CDR3 length: 16 residues. V dropped 10 bases and J dropped 7 bases, with 26 bases sitting between them. CDR3 amino acids: CATWGGDETWGQPQHF. The CDR3 coding sequence is TGTGCCACGTGGGGAGGGGATGAGACATGGGGGCAGCCCCAGCATTTT.

The chain recombines TRBV19 with TRBJ1-5, with D perhaps TRBD1 (6 bases). V lost 4 bases and J 1 base, leaving 11 bases between the germline ends. The CDR3 sequence is 15 residues long. Looked up from germline, CDR1 is LNHDA and CDR2 is SQIVND (reference sequence). The CDR3 reads CASSTGTRSNQPQHF. For the CDR3, the DNA is TGTGCCAGTAGTACCGGGACACGAAGCAATCAGCCCCAGCATTTT. Together with reference TRBV19 and TRBJ1-5, the CDR3 gives the full variable domain: DGGITQSPKYLFRKEGQNVTLSCEQNLNHDAMYWYRQDPGQGLRLIYYSQIVNDFQKGDIAEGYSVSREKKESFPLTVTSAQKNPTAFYLCASSTGTRSNQPQHFGDGTRLSIL.

Only one count was recorded for this clone. Other DNA sequences in the same sample also yield this CDR3. The V and J genes are TRBV12-3 or TRBV12-4 and TRBJ1-2; D is uncertain. Trimming pared 5 bases from V and 5 bases from J, leaving 12 bases between. This CDR3 spans 13 amino acids. This CDR3 reads CASSPDIYYGYTF. As DNA, the CDR3 is TGTGCCAGCAGTCCCGACATTTATTATGGCTACACCTTC.